Here is one TCR beta chain with its context. This specimen comes from a study of tissue T cells after allogeneic stem cell transplantation. Germline V gene data show CDR1 as SGHTA and CDR2 as FQGNSA. The CDR3 runs 17 residues. Trimming took off 5 bases at V and 7 bases at J, with 24 bases between the two ends. Data came from immunoSEQ multiplex PCR; TCRdb stores just in-frame clones and leaves some out. The sample lists about 6,300 clones, about two thirds occurring once. Sequencing used tissue from the stomach, obtained at autopsy. The J gene is TRBJ1-3, the V gene TRBV7-2, with D possibly being TRBD1 (5 bases). The clonotype originates from a woman aged 18-49 years with breast cancer. Written as DNA, the CDR3 is TGTGCCAGCAGCCCGAGCCCGGGACCTAGGCTAGGGAACACCATATATTTT. Translated: CASSPSPGPRLGNTIYF.